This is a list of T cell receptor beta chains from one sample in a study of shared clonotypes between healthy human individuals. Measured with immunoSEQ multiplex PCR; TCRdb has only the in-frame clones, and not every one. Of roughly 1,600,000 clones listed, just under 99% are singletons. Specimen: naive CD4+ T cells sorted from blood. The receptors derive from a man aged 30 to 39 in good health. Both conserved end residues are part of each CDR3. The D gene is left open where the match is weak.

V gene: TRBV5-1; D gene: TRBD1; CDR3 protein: CASSPPTGLRNNEQFF
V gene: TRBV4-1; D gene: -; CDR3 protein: CASSSPGRGANVLTF
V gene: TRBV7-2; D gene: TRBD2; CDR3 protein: CASSPRLAGPALDTQYF
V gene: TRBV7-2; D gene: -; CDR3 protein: CASSFGLRAYEQYF
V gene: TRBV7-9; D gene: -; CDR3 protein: CASSLVFRAHIGEQYF
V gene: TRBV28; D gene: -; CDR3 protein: CASSPPGRDHNEQFF
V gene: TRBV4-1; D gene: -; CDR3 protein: CASSSSHSPDTQYF
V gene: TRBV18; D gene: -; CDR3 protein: CASSPVSAYEQYF
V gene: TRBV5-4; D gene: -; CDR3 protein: CASATIVTGELFF
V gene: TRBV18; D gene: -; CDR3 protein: CASSPDLYQETQYF
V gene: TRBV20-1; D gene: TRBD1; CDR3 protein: CSPGQGGTQYF
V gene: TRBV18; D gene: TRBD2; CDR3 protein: CASSPTAGPSYNEQFF
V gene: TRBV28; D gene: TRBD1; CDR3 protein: CASQSGGDYGYTF
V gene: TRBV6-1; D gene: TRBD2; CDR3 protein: CASSVLAGGITETQYF
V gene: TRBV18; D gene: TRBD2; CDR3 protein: CASSGRGGQETQYF
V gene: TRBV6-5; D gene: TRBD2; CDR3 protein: CASSTSGGPYNEQFF
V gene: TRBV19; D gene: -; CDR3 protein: CASSISLQGPFGGYTF
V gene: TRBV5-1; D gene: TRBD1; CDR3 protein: CASSFTGGTYEQYF
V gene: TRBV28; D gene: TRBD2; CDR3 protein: CASSLPLAGGTDTQYF
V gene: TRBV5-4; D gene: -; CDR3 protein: CASSLGQNTGELFF
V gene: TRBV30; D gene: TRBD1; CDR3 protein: CAWSVLGRGNYGYTF
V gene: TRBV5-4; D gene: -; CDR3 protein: CASSLVPGRGEQYF
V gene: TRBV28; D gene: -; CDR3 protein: CASSFNPTGYSNQPQHF
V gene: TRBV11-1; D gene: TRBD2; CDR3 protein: CASSFYTSGYKSEQFF
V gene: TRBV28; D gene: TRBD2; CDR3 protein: CASSLLGGGGRYNEQFF
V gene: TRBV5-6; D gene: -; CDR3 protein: CASRGGTAYEQYF
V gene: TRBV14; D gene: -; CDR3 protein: CASSQLGTQYF
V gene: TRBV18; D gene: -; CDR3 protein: CASSPTGASYEQYF